A selection of T cell receptor beta chains follows, all from one sample in a study of blood T cells in healthy people across ages. Each CDR3 protein gets one entry after TCRdb re-called the 5' RACE reads with MiXCR. Of some 1.8 million distinct CDR3 sequences in the sample, approximately 40% are singletons; the top ten hold more than 20%. Source material: blood. Receptors were obtained from a human donor in good health. Each CDR3 is given with its conserved first and last residue. The D gene is left open where the match is weak. Where a row states a size, it is once, few, many or the class of an expanded clone; other rows omit it.

-	-	TRBJ2-5	TRBV7-8	TGTGACAGCAGCTTTCTGCCGCCCGGACGCGGGATGAAGACCCAGTACTTC	CDSSFLPPGRGMKTQYF
few	TRBD1	TRBJ1-1	TRBV5-1	TGCGCCAGCAGCTTGGGGACAGGGCGTTTGAACACTGAAGCTTTCTTT	CASSLGTGRLNTEAFF
-	-	TRBJ1-1	TRBV4-1	TGCGCCAGCAGCCAGACGGACACATTCATTGAAGCTTTCTTT	CASSQTDTFIEAFF
-	-	TRBJ2-2	TRBV12-3/TRBV12-4	TGTGCCAGCAGTTTATTCGGTTTCACCGGGGAGCTGTTTTTT	CASSLFGFTGELFF
few	-	TRBJ2-6	TRBV5-1	TGCGCCAGCAGCTTGGTCGCAGCCTCTGGGGCCAACGTCCTGACTTTC	CASSLVAASGANVLTF
-	-	TRBJ2-7	TRBV10-3	TGTGCCATCAGTGAGGGCACGGAACGTATCTTC	CAISEGTERIF
few	TRBD1	TRBJ2-1	TRBV7-2	TGTGCCAGCAGCCCTGAGACAGGGTACAATGAGCAGTTCTTC	CASSPETGYNEQFF
-	TRBD2	TRBJ2-5	TRBV20-1	TGCAGTGCTATGCCAGAGGAATTGAGCGGGGGTCTCGAGACCCAGTACTTC	CSAMPEELSGGLETQYF
-	TRBD1	TRBJ1-1	TRBV29-1	TGCAGCGCAGGGGGCTTGAACACTGAAGCTTTCTTT	CSAGGLNTEAFF
few	-	TRBJ2-6	TRBV20-1	TGCAGTGCTAGAGATTCGATTAGTGCTGGGGCCAACGTCCTGACTTTC	CSARDSISAGANVLTF
few	-	TRBJ1-6	TRBV28	TGTGCCAGCAGTCCCCTCGGGGGAAAGATCGATTCACCCCTCCACTTT	CASSPLGGKIDSPLHF
-	TRBD1	TRBJ2-1	TRBV6-5	TGTGCCAGCAGTTACACCTCTGGACAGGGAAGGAGCAATGAGCAGTTCTTC	CASSYTSGQGRSNEQFF
-	TRBD2	TRBJ2-5	TRBV12-3/TRBV12-4	TGTGCCAGCCGACAGCGGGGGTTCCAAGAGACCCAGTACTTC	CASRQRGFQETQYF
-	TRBD1	TRBJ1-5	TRBV7-9	TGTGCCAGCAGCTTATGGGGACAGGGGTACAATCAGCCCCAGCATTTT	CASSLWGQGYNQPQHF
-	TRBD1	TRBJ2-3	TRBV29-1	TGCAGCGTTGCCGGGACAGGGCTCCAAGATACGCAGTATTTT	CSVAGTGLQDTQYF
few	-	TRBJ1-1	TRBV12-3/TRBV12-4	TGTGCTAGCAGTTTGACAGGTGGGGTCATGAGGGACACTGAAGCTTTCTTT	CASSLTGGVMRDTEAFF
-	-	TRBJ1-2	TRBV7-9	TGTGCCAGCAGCTCCCCACAGGTCTCCAAAGTCTATGGCTACACCTTC	CASSSPQVSKVYGYTF
-	TRBD1	TRBJ1-2	TRBV5-1	TGCGCCAGCAGCTTTCATACAGGGGCGCATGGCTACACCTTC	CASSFHTGAHGYTF
many	-	TRBJ2-1	TRBV7-2	TGTGCCAGTAGATTAAGCTCCTACAATGAGCAGTTCTTC	CASRLSSYNEQFF
many	TRBD1	TRBJ2-4	TRBV12-3/TRBV12-4	TGTGCCAGCAGCTTTTCGGGACAGGGGGTTCCTCAGTACTTC	CASSFSGQGVPQYF
-	-	TRBJ2-3	TRBV10-2	TGCGCCAGCAGTGGCTTTCCCGGGGAGATCACAGATACGCAGTATTTT	CASSGFPGEITDTQYF
-	TRBD1	TRBJ2-7	TRBV29-1	TGCAGCGTTGAAAGGCCGGACAGGTCGCGATACGAGCAGTACTTC	CSVERPDRSRYEQYF
few	-	TRBJ2-1	TRBV27	TGTGCCAGCAGTCCTCTGTTCTACAATGAGCAGTTCTTC	CASSPLFYNEQFF
few	-	TRBJ2-5	TRBV7-3	TGTGCCAGCAGCCAGCTGGACGGACCCCAAGAGACCCAGTACTTC	CASSQLDGPQETQYF